This T cell receptor beta chain appears in the sequencing data of a study of blood T cell repertoires in COVID-19. Sequenced by immunoSEQ multiplex PCR; TCRdb stores in-frame clones only, minus some. The sample consists of some 80,000 clones, 65% to 90% of them appearing once. CDR3 length: 10 residues. Germline V gene lookup returns CDR1 DFQATT and CDR2 SNEGSKA (reference sequence). V was cut by 6 bases and J by 5 bases, with 8 bases left in between. Input material: peripheral blood. This sequence originates from a human donor in a cohort sampled during active COVID-19. This chain connects TRBV20-1 to TRBJ2-7; tentative D call: TRBD2 (5 bases). The CDR3 loop reads CSAVGNEQYF. As DNA, the CDR3 is TGCAGTGCCGTCGGGAACGAGCAGTACTTC.